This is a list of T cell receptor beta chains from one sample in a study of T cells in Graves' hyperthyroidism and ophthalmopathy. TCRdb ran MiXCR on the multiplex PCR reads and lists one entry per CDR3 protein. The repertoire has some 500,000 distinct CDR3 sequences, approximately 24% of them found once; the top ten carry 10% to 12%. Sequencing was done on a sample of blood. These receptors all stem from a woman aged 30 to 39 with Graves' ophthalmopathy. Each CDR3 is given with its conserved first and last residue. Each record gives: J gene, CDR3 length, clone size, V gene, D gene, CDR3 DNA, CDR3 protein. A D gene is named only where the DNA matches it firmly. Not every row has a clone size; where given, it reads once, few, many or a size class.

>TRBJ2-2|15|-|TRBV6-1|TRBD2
TGTGCCAGCAGTCCGACTAGCTTGAACACCGGGGAGCTGTTTTTT
CASSPTSLNTGELFF
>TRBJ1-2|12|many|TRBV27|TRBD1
TGTGCCAGCAAGGACAGGGGCGGTGGCTACACCTTC
CASKDRGGGYTF
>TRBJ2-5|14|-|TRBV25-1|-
TGTGCCAGCAGTGAGTTCCGGGATGAGGAGACCCAGTACTTC
CASSEFRDEETQYF
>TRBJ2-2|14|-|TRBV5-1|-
TGCGCCAGCAGCTTCGAAGCAGGCACCGGGGAGCTGTTTTTT
CASSFEAGTGELFF
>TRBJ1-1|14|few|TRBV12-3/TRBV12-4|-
TGTGCCAGCACCGCAGGGGCAGCGAACACTGAAGCTTTCTTT
CASTAGAANTEAFF
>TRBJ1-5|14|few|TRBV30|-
TGTGCCTGGAGTGCGGGACTGCGCAATCAGCCCCAGCATTTT
CAWSAGLRNQPQHF
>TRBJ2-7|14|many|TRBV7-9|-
TGTGCCAGCAGCCCGGAAGGACCCCCCCACGAGCAGTACTTC
CASSPEGPPHEQYF
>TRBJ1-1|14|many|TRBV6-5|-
TGTGCCAGCAGCCGCCAGGGGCTGAGCACTGAAGCTTTCTTT
CASSRQGLSTEAFF
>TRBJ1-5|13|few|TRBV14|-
TGTGCCAGCAGCCAAGATCCGTTCCAGCCCCAGCATTTT
CASSQDPFQPQHF
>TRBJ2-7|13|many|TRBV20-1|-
TGCAGTGCTGGGACGGGGCTTTCCTACGAGCAGTACTTC
CSAGTGLSYEQYF
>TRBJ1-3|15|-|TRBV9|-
TGTGCCAGCAGCGTAGACGCGAGCTCTGGAAACACCATATATTTT
CASSVDASSGNTIYF
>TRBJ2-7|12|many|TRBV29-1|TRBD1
TGCAGCGTTGCCGGGACAGGGGTCGAGCAGTACTTC
CSVAGTGVEQYF
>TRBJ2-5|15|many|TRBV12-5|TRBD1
TGTGCTAGTGGTCTGGGACAGGGAGGTCCGGAGACCCAGTACTTC
CASGLGQGGPETQYF
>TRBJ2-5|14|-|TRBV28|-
TGTGCCAGCAGGGAGAGGGCAGAACAGGCGACCCAGTACTTC
CASRERAEQATQYF
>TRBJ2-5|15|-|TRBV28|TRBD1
TGTGCCAGCAGTCCACAGGGGGCGATACAAGAGACCCAGTACTTC
CASSPQGAIQETQYF
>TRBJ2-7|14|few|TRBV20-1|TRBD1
TGCAGCCCGCCGACAGGGGCGGCGACAAACGGGCAGTACTTC
CSPPTGAATNGQYF
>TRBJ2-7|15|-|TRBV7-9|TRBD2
TGTGCCACCTCCTCCCGAGCGGGGAGCTCCTACGAGCAGTACTTC
CATSSRAGSSYEQYF
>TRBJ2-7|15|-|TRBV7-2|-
TGTGCCAGCAGCGTAGCGTTTGGGGGCTACTACGAGCAGTACTTC
CASSVAFGGYYEQYF
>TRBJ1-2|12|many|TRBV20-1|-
TGCAGTGCTAGAGGGGTTGGGAACGGCTACACCTTC
CSARGVGNGYTF
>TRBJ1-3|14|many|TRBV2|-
TGTGCCAGCGGCCTGCCCCCGAATGGAAACACCATATATTTT
CASGLPPNGNTIYF